The 13 T cell receptor beta chains below were found in one sample sequenced in a study of T-cell reconstitution after alpha-beta-depleted transplantation in children. TCRbeta library construction was performed incorporating unique molecular identifiers. TCRdb analysed the PCR reads with MiXCR anew, one entry per CDR3 protein. The sample shows a few hundred thousand distinct CDR3 sequences, approximately 12% of them seen only once. Source: PBMCs from the stem cell graft donor, taken from the stem cell graft. The receptors were gathered from a human donor who donated a stem cell graft to a child with combined immunodeficiency.

In its sample, this clonotype was seen a few times. The chain links TRBV10-3 to TRBJ2-1, with 7 bases aligning to TRBD2. V trimming: 5 bases; J trimming: 0 bases; junction bases outside the gene matches: 7. Germline V CDR1 and CDR2: ENHRY, SYGVKD. CDR3 length equals 16 residues. The CDR3: CAISPIGGSSYNEQFF. The CDR3 DNA reads as TGTGCCATCAGTCCGATAGGCGGGAGCTCCTACAATGAGCAGTTCTTC.

The genes are TRBV7-8 and TRBJ2-2, with 7 bases aligning to TRBD2. With V trimmed by 5 bases and J by 3 bases, 12 bases remained unmatched. The germline gives CDR1 SGHVS, CDR2 FQNEAQ. CDR3 size: 17 residues. CDR3 sequence (DNA): TGTGCCAGCAGCCAGAGGGTGGCGGGAGCCTACACCGGGGAGCTGTTTTTT. It yields the protein CASSQRVAGAYTGELFF.

The V and J genes are TRBV6-2 or TRBV6-3 and TRBJ1-4; 8 bases are shared with TRBD1. Trimming removed 8 bases from V and 4 bases from J; junction bases left unmatched: 3. CDR3 length: 13 residues. Germline V lookup: CDR1 MNHEY, CDR2 SVGEGT. CDR3 nucleotide sequence: TGTGCCAGCGGGGACAGGAATAATGAAAAACTGTTTTTT. It translates to CASGDRNNEKLFF.

This clonotype was found a few times. J is TRBJ2-1 and V is TRBV9, with unresolved D. The V end lost 0 bases, the J end lost 8 bases, and 3 bases lay between the germline ends. Looked up from germline, CDR1 is SGDLS and CDR2 is YYNGEE. CDR3 length equals 11 residues. The DNA for the CDR3 is TGTGCCAGCAGCGTAGGGTATGAGCAGTTCTTC. Protein: CASSVGYEQFF.

This clonotype showed up just a few times. The rearrangement joins TRBV12-3 or TRBV12-4 to TRBJ1-2; D call uncertain. V gave up 7 bases and J gave up 6 bases, with 15 bases separating them. This CDR3 region has 13 residues. CDR3 amino acids: CASTFLVGNGYTF. The DNA of the CDR3 is TGTGCCAGCACCTTCCTAGTGGGGAATGGCTACACCTTC.

Of note for this clonotype: One end of the junction varies from germline; a read error may be responsible. This chain joins TRBV27 and TRBJ2-1, with unresolved D. The CDR3 is made up of 15 amino acids. In germline, CDR1 is MNHEY, CDR2 SMNVEV (reference sequence). CDR3 region: CANSLLGPGGDEQFF. The CDR3 DNA is TGTGCCAACAGTTTACTTGGGCCGGGTGGCGATGAGCAGTTCTTC.

This clonotype was seen only a few times. The CDR3 nucleotides read TGTGCCAGCAGTTTCCACACAGGGTCCGAGCAGTACTTC. Translation gives CASSFHTGSEQYF. The V call is TRBV12-3 or TRBV12-4, the J call TRBJ2-7; weak D call: TRBD1 (6 bases). The CDR3 has 13 amino acids. Trimming shortened V by 3 bases and J by 6 bases, and 12 bases separated the two germline ends.

This chain connects TRBV28 to TRBJ2-2, with D unresolved. CDR3 length: 14 amino acids. Germline V gene lookup returns CDR1 MDHEN and CDR2 SYDVKM. The V end was cut by 5 bases, the J end by 6 bases, with 13 bases between. The CDR3 nucleotides are TGTGCCAGCAGTCGAACAGCCGAAGCCGGGGAGCTGTTTTTT. Its protein is CASSRTAEAGELFF. Variable domain in full (rest from reference TRBV28 and TRBJ2-2): DVKVTQSSRYLVKRTGEKVFLECVQDMDHENMFWYRQDPGLGLRLIYFSYDVKMKEKGDIPEGYSVSREKKERFSLILESASTNQTSMYLCASSRTAEAGELFFGEGSRLTVL.

V usage is TRBV28 and J usage is TRBJ2-7; D not certain. Germline-derived CDR1 and CDR2 are MDHEN and SYDVKM. Trimming removed 6 bases at V and 9 bases at J, with 12 bases between. This CDR3 has 11 residues. The CDR3 region is CASSPLVVQYF. CDR3 DNA sequence: TGTGCCAGCAGCCCGCTAGTGGTGCAGTACTTC.

The rearrangement joins TRBV29-1 to TRBJ1-2; maybe TRBD1 (5 bases). Germline CDR1 reads SQVTM; CDR2 reads ANQGSEA. With 3 bases removed from V and 0 bases from J, the gap between germline ends came to 14 bases. This CDR3 spans 15 amino acids. The CDR3 is CSVDGRALSNYGYTF. The CDR3 DNA reads TGCAGCGTTGACGGCAGGGCGCTTTCTAACTATGGCTACACCTTC.

This clonotype was detected once. The rearrangement joins TRBV2 to TRBJ2-2; possible D gene TRBD1, 6 bases. CDR1 and CDR2 from the germline V gene are SNHLY and FYNNEI. CDR3 length: 17 residues. V was trimmed by 4 bases and J by 4 bases, leaving 19 bases between them. As DNA, the CDR3 is TGTGCCAGCAGTGCGACAGGAGGAACGTGGGCCACCGGGGAGCTGTTTTTT. It yields the protein CASSATGGTWATGELFF.

The rearrangement links TRBV6-2 or TRBV6-3 to TRBJ2-7; D unclear. Germline CDR1 reads MNHEY; CDR2 reads SVGEGT. V was shortened by 2 bases and J by 6 bases, with 5 bases between the two germline ends. This CDR3 has 11 amino acids. The CDR3 loop reads CASSYVTEQYF. The CDR3 DNA reads TGTGCCAGCAGTTACGTAACCGAGCAGTACTTC.

V is TRBV7-3 and J is TRBJ2-7, with D perhaps TRBD2 (6 bases). The CDR3 has 15 amino acids. Germline assignment: CDR1 SGHTA and CDR2 FQGTGA. Trimming removed 1 base from V and 3 bases from J, with 13 bases in between. CDR3 protein: CASSLSGAQFYEQYF. CDR3 nucleotide sequence: TGTGCCAGCAGCTTAAGCGGGGCGCAGTTCTACGAGCAGTACTTC.